What follows are 18 T cell receptor beta chains derived from one specimen sequenced in a study of T cell responses to AZD1222 COVID-19 vaccine. The protocol was immunoSEQ multiplex PCR, while the TCRdb copy is restricted to in-frame clones and leaves out a portion. The sample lists under 100,000 clones, about 92% seen once, with roughly 6.4% in the top ten. Material: peripheral blood, obtained on day 0 of MenACWY control vaccination. These receptors were obtained from an adult in good health.

This clone was recorded only once. The V gene is TRBV7-8, the J gene TRBJ1-2, with D perhaps TRBD1 (5 bases). Germline V lookup: CDR1 SGHVS, CDR2 FQNEAQ. Trimming stripped 5 bases from V and 6 bases from J, with 13 bases between. CDR3 length equals 13 residues. Here the CDR3 DNA reads TGTGCCAGCAGCCCAGGGCGGGGGGATGGCTACACCTTC. Translating it yields CASSPGRGDGYTF.

The chain carries TRBV6-2 or TRBV6-3 and TRBJ2-5, with 10 bases that match TRBD1. This CDR3 spans 18 amino acids. Germline loops: CDR1 MNHEY, CDR2 SVGEGT. Unmatched junction bases numbered 11, after V lost 0 bases and J lost 4 bases. The CDR3 DNA follows: TGTGCCAGCAGTTACTCTGCCTCTGGGGACAGGGGACGAGAGACCCAGTACTTC. It yields the protein CASSYSASGDRGRETQYF.

The chain is built from TRBV27 and TRBJ1-2; unclear D gene. The CDR3 is 15 residues long. Trimming pared 3 bases from V and 0 bases from J, leaving 11 bases between. Germline-derived CDR1 and CDR2 are MNHEY and SMNVEV (reference sequence). Written as DNA, the CDR3 is TGTGCCAGCAGTTTTGTGCGTGGTACTAACTATGGCTACACCTTC. It encodes CASSFVRGTNYGYTF.

This clone was seen only once. This chain uses TRBV5-1 with TRBJ1-2, with 7 bases identical to TRBD1. V lost 3 bases, J lost 5 bases, and 10 bases stayed unmatched. The CDR3 is 15 residues long. The germline V gene encodes CDR1 SGHRS and CDR2 YFSETQ. CDR3 nucleotide sequence: TGCGCCAGCAGCTACGTAGCGGGACAGAATTATGGCTACACCTTC. Its translation is CASSYVAGQNYGYTF.

The table lists this clone with a count of one. The CDR3 region is CASSFIHRSVGGYTF. The CDR3 bases are TGTGCCAGCAGCTTCATCCACCGTAGTGTTGGTGGCTACACCTTC. V is TRBV5-6 and J is TRBJ1-2, with D uncertain. Trimming left V 2 bases short and J 7 bases short, with 18 bases between. CDR3 size: 15 residues. Germline assignment: CDR1 SGHDT and CDR2 YYEEEE.

The chain uses TRBV27 and TRBJ2-1; weak D call: TRBD1 (6 bases). The ends were cut back, 2 bases at V and 6 bases at J, with 11 bases in the middle. Germline CDR1 and CDR2: MNHEY and SMNVEV (reference sequence). CDR3 length: 14 amino acids. In nucleotides, the CDR3 is TGTGCCAGCAGTTTAGAAGGGGGAAGCAATGAGCAGTTCTTC. It specifies CASSLEGGSNEQFF.

The genes are TRBV2 and TRBJ2-1; tentative D call: TRBD1 (5 bases). The germline V gene encodes CDR1 SNHLY and CDR2 FYNNEI. The CDR3 loop spans 11 amino acids. V was cut by 10 bases and J by 10 bases, with 14 bases left in between. CDR3 in DNA: TGTGCCACCGCTGCCCGACAGGAGCAGTTCTTC. Its protein product is CATAARQEQFF.

This clone has a handful of counts. This chain joins TRBV7-9 and TRBJ2-3; maybe TRBD2 (6 bases). Germline V gene sequence: CDR1 SEHNR, CDR2 FQNEAQ (reference sequence). The CDR3 has 13 amino acids. Trimming cost V 3 bases and J 3 bases, with 7 bases left between them. CDR3 coding DNA: TGTGCCAGCAGCTTCGGGGGAACAGATACGCAGTATTTT. Its translation: CASSFGGTDTQYF.

V usage is TRBV6-2 or TRBV6-3 and J usage is TRBJ2-3; 10 bases fit TRBD2. CDR3 length equals 18 residues. Germline loops: CDR1 MNHEY, CDR2 SVGEGT. Losses at the gene ends were 0 bases for V and 3 bases for J; bases not matched to a gene: 9. The CDR3 coding sequence is TGTGCCAGCAGTTACTCGACTAGCGGGCCGATAGGGACAGATACGCAGTATTTT. The encoded protein is CASSYSTSGPIGTDTQYF.

V and J are TRBV6-2 or TRBV6-3 and TRBJ1-1; possible D gene TRBD1, 5 bases. The CDR3 spans 14 residues. V was shortened by 2 bases and J by 0 bases, with 7 bases between the two germline ends. Germline V gene data show CDR1 as MNHEY and CDR2 as SVGEGT. CDR3 amino acids: CASSYQGLNTEAFF. The CDR3 coding sequence is TGTGCCAGCAGTTACCAGGGTCTGAACACTGAAGCTTTCTTT.

The J gene is TRBJ1-2, the V gene TRBV15, with 11 bases lining up with TRBD1. Unmatched junction bases numbered 5, after V lost 8 bases and J lost 0 bases. The germline V gene has CDR1 LNHNV and CDR2 YYDKDF (reference sequence). This CDR3 is 15 amino acids long. CDR3 loop: CATRTGGLANYGYTF. The CDR3 region has the DNA TGTGCCACCCGGACAGGGGGCTTAGCTAACTATGGCTACACCTTC.

The chain uses TRBV4-3 and TRBJ2-2; no clear D gene. Trimming left V 7 bases short and J 6 bases short, with 15 bases between. Looked up from germline, CDR1 is LGHNA and CDR2 is YSLEER. The CDR3 has 14 amino acids. This CDR3 reads CASTPTHAAGELFF. The CDR3 DNA reads TGCGCCAGCACACCCACCCATGCCGCCGGGGAGCTGTTTTTT.

The chain is built from TRBV28 and TRBJ2-7, with 7 nucleotides matching TRBD1. CDR3 length equals 16 residues. Germline V gives CDR1 MDHEN, CDR2 SYDVKM. Trimming removed 4 bases from V and 2 bases from J; junction bases left unmatched: 11. The CDR3 loop is CASSSTGAPRPYEQYF. The CDR3 DNA is TGTGCCAGCAGTTCCACAGGGGCACCCCGCCCCTACGAGCAGTACTTC.

This chain joins TRBV2 and TRBJ1-6; 9 nucleotides match TRBD1. Germline V gene lookup returns CDR1 SNHLY and CDR2 FYNNEI. V was clipped by 3 bases and J by 2 bases; unmatched bases: 2. The CDR3 length is 16 residues. This chain's CDR3 is CASSEGQGAYNSPLHF. The DNA for the CDR3 is TGTGCCAGCAGTGAGGGACAGGGCGCCTATAATTCACCCCTCCACTTT.

The chain links TRBV5-1 to TRBJ2-3; 8 positions match TRBD1. The CDR3 extends over 14 amino acids. Trimming at V came to 3 bases and at J to 3 bases, leaving 3 bases not matched to a gene. Per germline, CDR1 SGHRS and CDR2 YFSETQ. CDR3 region: CASSSGQGTDTQYF. The CDR3 region has the DNA TGCGCCAGCAGCTCAGGACAGGGAACAGATACGCAGTATTTT.

This chain connects TRBV11-3 to TRBJ2-7, with unresolved D. Per the germline V gene, CDR1 is SGHNT and CDR2 is YENEEA. The CDR3 has 12 amino acids. With 5 bases removed from V and 0 bases from J, the gap between germline ends came to 5 bases. In nucleotides, the CDR3 is TGTGCCAGCAGCGCCAGCTCCTACGAGCAGTACTTC. This translates into CASSASSYEQYF.

This chain uses TRBV19 with TRBJ1-5; D may be TRBD1 (6 bases). CDR1 is LNHDA and CDR2 is SQIVND in the germline V gene (reference sequence). The CDR3 is 14 residues long. The V gene lost 7 bases and the J gene lost 7 bases, with 17 bases spanning the gap. CDR3 protein: CASTPGAGSQPQHF. The CDR3 DNA reads as TGTGCCAGTACCCCGGGGGCAGGGAGCCAGCCCCAGCATTTT.

This clone was found a few times. The rearrangement links TRBV5-1 to TRBJ1-1; tentative D call: TRBD1 (6 bases). Trimming removed 0 bases at V and 5 bases at J, with 14 bases between. CDR3 size: 15 residues. CDR1 SGHRS and CDR2 YFSETQ come from the germline V gene. The CDR3 DNA reads as TGCGCCAGCAGCTTGGCCCAGACAGGTGGAACTGAAGCTTTCTTT. As protein: CASSLAQTGGTEAFF.